This T cell receptor (beta chain) was identified in a study of blood T cell repertoires in COVID-19. Assay used: immunoSEQ multiplex PCR; TCRdb lists only in-frame clones, some missing. Among 150,000 to 200,000 clones, more than 75% were seen once, and the ten largest hold roughly 6%. CDR1 is SGHDT, CDR2 YYEEEE, per germline. This CDR3 is built from 16 residues. The germline V and J ends were trimmed by 1 base and 1 base, with 15 bases remaining between them. This clonotype originated in a man in his forties or fifties with active or convalescent COVID-19. Material for sequencing was peripheral blood. V usage is TRBV5-6 and J usage is TRBJ2-7, with no clear D. The DNA for the CDR3 is TGTGCCAGCAGCTTGTTGGCCTCAGGAATTTCCTACGAGCAGTACTTC. This sequence encodes CASSLLASGISYEQYF.